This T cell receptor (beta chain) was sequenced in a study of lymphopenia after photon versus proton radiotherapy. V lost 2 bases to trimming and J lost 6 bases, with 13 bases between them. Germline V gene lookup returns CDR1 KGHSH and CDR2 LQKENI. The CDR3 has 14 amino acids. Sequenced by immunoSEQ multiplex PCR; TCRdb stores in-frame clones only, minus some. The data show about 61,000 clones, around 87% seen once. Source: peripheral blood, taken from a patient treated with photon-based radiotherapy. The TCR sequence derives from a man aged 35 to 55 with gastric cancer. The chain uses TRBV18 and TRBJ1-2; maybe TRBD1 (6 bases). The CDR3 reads CASSPMTGGNGYTF. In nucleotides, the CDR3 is TGTGCCAGCTCACCAATGACAGGAGGCAATGGCTACACCTTC. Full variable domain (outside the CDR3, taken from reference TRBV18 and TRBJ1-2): NAGVMQNPRHLVRRRGQEARLRCSPMKGHSHVYWYRQLPEEGLKFMVYLQKENIIDESGMPKERFSAEFPKEGPSILRIQQVVRGDSAAYFCASSPMTGGNGYTFGSGTRLTVV.